The 4 T cell receptor beta chains listed next were all sequenced from one sample in a study of blood T cells in healthy people across ages. A second about 6 to 12 cycle PCR used barcoded and J-beta primers. Each CDR3 protein is one row after TCRdb ran MiXCR on the 5' RACE reads. The sample contains approximately 780,000 distinct CDR3 sequences, about a quarter of which appear only once. These sequences were also reported in another study, on T cells of mothers and their children.

Sequenced: blood. The receptors come from a boy between 10 and 17 years old in good health.

This clonotype was detected only a few times. V usage is TRBV20-1 and J usage is TRBJ2-6, with a weak D call TRBD1 (6 bases). Trimming took 2 bases from V and 1 from J, leaving 15 bases between them. CDR3 size: 17 residues. The germline V gene encodes CDR1 DFQATT and CDR2 SNEGSKA (reference sequence). The CDR3 reads CSARPRTERSGANVLTF. In DNA, the CDR3 is TGCAGTGCTAGACCCCGGACAGAGAGGTCTGGGGCCAACGTCCTGACTTTC.

There are a few counts of this clonotype. The rearrangement links TRBV5-1 to TRBJ2-1, with D possibly being TRBD1 (6 bases). Trimming took off 0 bases at V and 1 base at J, with 8 bases between the two ends. CDR1 is SGHRS, CDR2 YFSETQ, per germline. The CDR3 covers 15 residues. The CDR3 sequence is CASSLEGDSYNEQFF. CDR3 DNA sequence: TGCGCCAGCAGCTTGGAGGGGGATTCCTACAATGAGCAGTTCTTC. Complete variable domain (other parts from reference TRBV5-1 and TRBJ2-1): KAGVTQTPRYLIKTRGQQVTLSCSPISGHRSVSWYQQTPGQGLQFLFEYFSETQRNKGNFPGRFSGRQFSNSRSEMNVSTLELGDSALYLCASSLEGDSYNEQFFGPGTRLTVL.

There are a few counts of this clonotype. The V call is TRBV6-5, the J call TRBJ2-2; TRBD2 is a possible D gene (6 bases). The CDR3 is made up of 15 amino acids. V gave up 10 bases and J gave up 5 bases, with 20 bases separating them. Germline V lookup: CDR1 MNHEY, CDR2 SVGAGI. The CDR3 spells CATGPGRLSTGELFF. The DNA of the CDR3 is TGTGCCACCGGTCCGGGGAGGCTTTCTACCGGGGAGCTGTTTTTT.

At least ten counts were recorded for this clonotype. Written as DNA, the CDR3 is TGCAGCGTTGGGGGGGGCGTCACTGGGGAGCTGTTTTTT. Encoded protein: CSVGGGVTGELFF. V and J are TRBV29-1 and TRBJ2-2, with D possibly matching TRBD2 (7 bases). V was cut by 4 bases and J by 8 bases, with 14 bases left in between. CDR3 length equals 13 residues. The germline V gene has CDR1 SQVTM and CDR2 ANQGSEA.